The rows below give T cell receptor beta chains drawn from one sample of a study of cytotoxic CD8 clonotypes in ibrutinib-treated CLL. Profiled with immunoSEQ multiplex PCR; TCRdb holds only in-frame clones, not every one. The sample consists of tens of thousands of clones, over 80% of them appearing once. Sequences were derived from PBMCs, sampled after 24 months of ibrutinib treatment. The receptors here all came from a human donor with chronic lymphocytic leukemia. CDR3s leave out the opening cysteine and the closing phenylalanine or tryptophan. Rows give clone size only sometimes, using once, few, many, or a class for an expanded clone.

clone size	V gene	J gene	CDR3 protein
NA	TRBV29-1	TRBJ2-3	SAREATDTQY
NA	TRBV5-1	TRBJ2-5	ASSQLGGQETQY
NA	TRBV15	TRBJ2-7	ATSPLPGTSGYEQY
NA	TRBV6-5	TRBJ2-1	ASSYSGGHYNEQF
NA	TRBV5-1	TRBJ2-3	ASRGTSGIPDTQY
few	TRBV7-3	TRBJ2-1	ASSLSGTSVYEQF
NA	TRBV27	TRBJ2-1	ASSLTPLGQLNEQF
NA	TRBV5-4	TRBJ1-3	ASSLRPAGSGNTIY
NA	TRBV27	TRBJ1-1	ASSFLGAGGAEAF
NA	TRBV30	TRBJ2-1	AWSALSSYNEQF
NA	TRBV6-6	TRBJ2-2	ASSYVQGGTGELF
NA	TRBV19	TRBJ2-4	ASSRQGAKNIQY
NA	TRBV15	TRBJ1-2	ATSTAVNYGYT
NA	TRBV19	TRBJ2-5	ASNRANQETQY
NA	TRBV6-5	TRBJ2-5	ASSYSTLSGQTQY
NA	TRBV15	TRBJ2-4	ATSSGSGGAYEAKNIQY
NA	TRBV15	TRBJ2-3	ATSRATHTDTQY
NA	TRBV6-6	TRBJ1-2	ASSYSTGGGRYT
NA	TRBV15	TRBJ2-3	ATGVERTSTDTQY
once	TRBV6-6	TRBJ1-3	ASSRSGVDTIY
few	TRBV2	TRBJ2-7	ASSERDRGIEQY
few	TRBV10-1	TRBJ2-7	ASSDSFYEQY
NA	TRBV29-1	TRBJ2-3	SVEESGSTDTQY
once	TRBV19	TRBJ1-1	ASSSDYTEAF
NA	TRBV30	TRBJ2-3	AWSGGGTGDTQY
NA	TRBV19	TRBJ2-3	ASSGGLFTDTQY
NA	TRBV29-1	TRBJ1-2	SVDGQGSSGYT
NA	TRBV5-1	TRBJ2-1	ASRVTSLNEQF
once	TRBV5-4	TRBJ2-1	ASSRELRTSEQF
NA	TRBV15	TRBJ2-1	ATSGRPGISYNEQF
once	TRBV2	TRBJ2-5	ASNPGQETQY
NA	TRBV5-4	TRBJ2-7	ASSLDPSGSYEQY
NA	TRBV5-4	TRBJ2-1	ASSVFNEQF
NA	TRBV11-3	TRBJ2-3	ASSLGASTDTQY
NA	TRBV6-1	TRBJ2-7	ASRREVDGTYEQY
NA	TRBV7-2	TRBJ2-7	ASSVTGPLSSYEQY
NA	TRBV28	TRBJ2-2	ASRTTGTGELF
NA	TRBV9	TRBJ2-1	ASSDSASGRQRDNEQF
NA	TRBV28	TRBJ1-5	ASRQGTQPQH
NA	TRBV18	TRBJ1-2	ASSNYGTPSGGYT
NA	TRBV6-1	TRBJ1-2	ASSSTGGIYGYT
few	TRBV7-2	TRBJ1-2	ASRLTGGGGYT
NA	TRBV30	TRBJ2-7	AWGLWGQGALRQY
NA	TRBV21-1	TRBJ2-3	ASSNFSRDRVKDTQY
NA	TRBV7-9	TRBJ1-3	ASSQGLGVVGNTIY
NA	TRBV7-9	TRBJ2-5	ASSWDQETQY
NA	TRBV10-3	TRBJ2-1	AIRDVYNEQF
many	TRBV7-2	TRBJ2-7	ASSPGQEFYEQY
NA	TRBV7-6	TRBJ2-7	ASSLETGYEQY
NA	TRBV13	TRBJ2-7	ASSLVSASENSYEQY
NA	TRBV6-6	TRBJ2-5	ASSYRSLQETQY
NA	TRBV4-2	TRBJ2-5	ASSQGTSGTETQY
NA	TRBV30	TRBJ2-7	AWSPFRASGTSYEQY
NA	TRBV11-2	TRBJ2-3	ASSSRGRAVNTQY
NA	TRBV29-1	TRBJ1-5	SVGASTNQPQH
NA	TRBV10-3	TRBJ2-2	AISEPRFGNTGELF
NA	TRBV6-6	TRBJ1-1	ASRSTGTEAF